This TCR beta chain was sequenced in a study of T cells after somatic rescue of genetic block. The CDR3 runs to 16 residues. Germline lookup yields CDR1 KGHSH and CDR2 LQKENI. J lost 8 bases, V lost 2 bases, and 13 bases had no gene match. Clones were read by immunoSEQ multiplex PCR, and TCRdb kept only the in-frame ones, dropping some. Found here are more than 70,000 clones, around 90% of them singletons; the top ten hold 1.6%. The chain is built from TRBV18 and TRBJ2-3, with 7 bases matching TRBD2. The TCR sequence derives from a woman younger than 35. Sequencing was performed on peripheral blood mononuclear cells (PBMCs). In DNA, the CDR3 is TGTGCCAGCTCACCAGGGACTACGGTCGGGGGAGCTACGCAGTATTTT. Translating gives CASSPGTTVGGATQYF.